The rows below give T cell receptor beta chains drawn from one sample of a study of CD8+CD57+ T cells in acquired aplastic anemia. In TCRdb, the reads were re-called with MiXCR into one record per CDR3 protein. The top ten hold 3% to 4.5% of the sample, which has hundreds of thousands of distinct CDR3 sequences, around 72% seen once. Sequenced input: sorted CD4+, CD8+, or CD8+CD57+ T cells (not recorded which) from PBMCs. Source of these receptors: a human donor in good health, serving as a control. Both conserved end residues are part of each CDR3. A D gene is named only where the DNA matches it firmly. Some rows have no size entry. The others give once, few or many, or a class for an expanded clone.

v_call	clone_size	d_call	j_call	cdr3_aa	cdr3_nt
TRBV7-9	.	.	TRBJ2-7	CASSQALCEQYFGF	.
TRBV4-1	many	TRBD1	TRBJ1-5	CASSQDQGQGDWQPQHF	TGCGCCAGCAGCCAAGATCAAGGACAGGGGGATTGGCAGCCCCAGCATTTT
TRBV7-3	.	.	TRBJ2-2	CASSPQGGLIGPFFF	TGTGCCAGCAGCCCACAGGGTGGACTAATTGGCCCCTTCTTTTTT
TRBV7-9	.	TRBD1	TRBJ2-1	CASSVTGPGELFFFF	TGTGCCAGCAGCGTGACAGGGCCCGGGGAGCTGTTTTTTTTCTTC
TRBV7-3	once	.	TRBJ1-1	CASSLAGLGNTEAAFF	TGTGCCAGCAGCTTAGCAGGGCTGGGGAACACTGAAGCTGCTTTCTTT
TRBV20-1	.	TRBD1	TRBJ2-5	CSAIPGQGLETQYF	TGCAGTGCTATTCCGGGACAGGGGTTAGAGACCCAGTACTTC
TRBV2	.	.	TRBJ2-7	CASSPRRENEKRELCF	TGTGCCAGCAGCCCACGGCGGGAAAATGAAAAACGGGAGCTGTGCTTC
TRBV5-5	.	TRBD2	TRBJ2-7	CASSLSAGGPHEQYF	TGCGCCAGCAGCTTATCAGCGGGGGGGCCCCACGAGCAGTACTTC
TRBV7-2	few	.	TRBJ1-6	CASSLHNSPLHF	TGTGCCAGCAGCTTACATAATTCACCCCTCCACTTT
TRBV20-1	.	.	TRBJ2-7	CSASAPPCSYEQYF	TGCAGTGCTAGTGCACCTCCGTGCTCCTACGAGCAGTACTTC
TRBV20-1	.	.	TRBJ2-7	CSARRGSYEQYF	TGCAGTGCTAGACGGGGGTCGTACGAGCAGTACTTC
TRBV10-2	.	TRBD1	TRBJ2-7	CASSERQGMSGVYEQYF	TGCGCCAGCAGTGAGAGACAGGGTATGTCCGGAGTATACGAGCAGTACTTC
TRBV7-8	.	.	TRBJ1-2	CASSVGLTVTQYSF	TGTGCCAGCAGCGTTGGACTAACGGTCACCCAGTACTCCTTC
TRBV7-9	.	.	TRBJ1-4	CASSARGQTRSPLFF	TGTGCCAGCAGCGCCCGGGGCCAGACCAGATCACCCCTGTTTTTT
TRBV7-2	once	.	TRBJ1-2	CASSHLGGDGYTF	TGTGCCAGCAGCCACCTTGGAGGGGATGGCTACACCTTC
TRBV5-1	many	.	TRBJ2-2	CASSLEVGGNTGELFF	TGCGCCAGCAGCTTGGAGGTGGGGGGGAACACCGGGGAGCTGTTTTTT
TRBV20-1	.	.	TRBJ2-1	CSAYGGSNEQFF	TGCAGTGCTTACGGGGGCTCCAATGAGCAGTTCTTC
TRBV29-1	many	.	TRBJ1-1	CSVPPDSNTEAFF	TGCAGCGTCCCCCCGGATTCGAACACTGAAGCTTTCTTT
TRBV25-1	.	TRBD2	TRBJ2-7	CASSPTQGLAGGPYEQYF	TGTGCCAGCAGTCCGACCCAGGGACTAGCGGGGGGGCCCTACGAGCAGTACTTC
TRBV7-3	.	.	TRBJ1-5	CASSRGGGDTEAFF	TGTGCCAGCAGTCGCGGGGGGGGCGACACTGAAGCGTTCTTT
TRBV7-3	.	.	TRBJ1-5	CASRFIGNEPQHF	TGTGCCAGCAGATTTATCGGGAATGAGCCCCAGCATTTT
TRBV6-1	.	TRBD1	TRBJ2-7	CATLWDRGNEQYF	TGTGCCACCCTATGGGACAGGGGGAACGAGCAGTACTTC
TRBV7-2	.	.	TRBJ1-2	CASSLGGLGRGYTF	TGTGCCAGCAGTTTAGGAGGATTGGGAAGAGGCTACACCTTC
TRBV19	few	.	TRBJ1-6	CASSIRTGNSPLHF	TGTGCCAGTAGTATACGGACTGGAAATTCACCCCTCCACTTT
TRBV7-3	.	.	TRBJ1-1	CASSLGRDNTEAFF	TGTGCCAGCAGCTTAGGTCGTGACAACACTGAAGCTTTCTTT
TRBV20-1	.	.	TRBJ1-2	CSARRTAVEVGYGYTF	TGCAGTGCTAGAAGGACAGCGGTTGAGGTTGGCTATGGCTACACCTTC
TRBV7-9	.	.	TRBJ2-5	CASSFSRGETEYF	TGCGCCAGCAGCTTTAGCAGGGGTGAGACCGAGTACTTC
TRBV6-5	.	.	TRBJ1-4	CAIKFEGGEPLFF	TGTGCCATCAAGTTTGAGGGGGGGGAACCACTGTTTTTT
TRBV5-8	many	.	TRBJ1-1	CASSLDDMNTEAFF	TGTGCCAGCAGCTTGGACGACATGAACACTGAAGCTTTCTTT
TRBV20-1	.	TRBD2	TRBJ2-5	CSAEEGTSGGAVQETQYF	TGCAGTGCGGAGGAAGGGACTAGCGGGGGGGCCGTCCAAGAGACCCAGTACTTC
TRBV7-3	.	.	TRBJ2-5	CASSLTGGAGGNQETQYF	TGTGCCAGCAGCCTCACTGGGGGGGCAGGAGGAAATCAAGAGACCCAGTACTTC
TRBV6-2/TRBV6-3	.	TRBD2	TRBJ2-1	CASSYSQVVAGSYNEQFF	TGTGCCAGCAGTTACTCCCAGGTGGTAGCGGGATCCTACAATGAGCAGTTCTTC
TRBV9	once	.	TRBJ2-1	CASSLRDRLPSYEQFF	TGTGCCAGCAGCCTAAGAGACAGGTTACCTTCCTACGAGCAATTCTTC
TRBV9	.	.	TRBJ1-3	CASSADLKSGNTIYF	TGTGCCAGCAGCGCAGACTTGAAGTCTGGAAACACCATATATTTT
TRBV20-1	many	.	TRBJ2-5	CSAAAEETQYF	TGCAGTGCTGCAGCCGAAGAGACCCAGTACTTC
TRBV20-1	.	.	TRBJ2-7	CSATDTPNYEQYF	TGCAGTGCTACGGATACCCCAAACTACGAGCAGTACTTC
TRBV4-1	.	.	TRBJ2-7	CASSQESRSPYEQYF	TGCGCCAGCAGCCAAGAATCGCGCAGTCCCTACGAGCAGTACTTC